The following is a T cell receptor (beta chain) sequence with its context. The antigen is undetermined. The sample comes from a study of CD8+ T cells in alopecia areata. Whole-study context: Treatment of the treated patients consisted of oral tofacitinib, 5 to 10 mg twice daily.

cDNA serving as the sequencing template came from extracted, reverse transcribed RNA. Profiled with immunoSEQ multiplex PCR; TCRdb holds only in-frame clones, not every one. Of some 99,000 clones in the sample, around 55% were seen once. Treatment described: oral pan-JAK inhibitor, 5-10 mg twice daily. Both peripheral blood and punch biopsies of lesional scalp skin were obtained from patients who had alopecia areata. Study observations and caveats: Under tofacitinib, numerous expanded lesional clonotypes remained detectable in scalp and blood. Administration of tofacitinib significantly diminished scalp clonality and expanded CD8+ clones within the top 100.

This material consisted of CD8+ T cells sorted from blood, taken at week 4, from a patient treated with tofacitinib. This TCR was sampled from a human donor with alopecia areata.

The CDR3 bases are TGTGCCAGCAGCTTGGTTAGCGGACAGGGGGGAACTGAAGCTTTCTTT. It yields the protein CASSLVSGQGGTEAFF. The V and J genes are TRBV5-6 and TRBJ1-1; 10 bases are a match to TRBD1. With V trimmed by 0 bases and J by 5 bases, 7 bases remained unmatched. Germline-derived CDR1 and CDR2 are SGHDT and YYEEEE. This CDR3 has 16 amino acids. Using reference TRBV5-6 and TRBJ1-1 for the parts outside the CDR3, the full variable domain is DAGVTQSPTHLIKTRGQQVTLRCSPKSGHDTVSWYQQALGQGPQFIFQYYEEEERQRGNFPDRFSGHQFPNYSSELNVNALLLGDSALYLCASSLVSGQGGTEAFFGQGTRLTVV.